Listed below are T cell receptor beta chains from one sample, sequenced in a study of blood T cell repertoires in COVID-19. Using immunoSEQ multiplex PCR, the repertoire was profiled, and TCRdb retains in-frame clones only, with some absent. The top ten clones hold 0.94% of a sample with 270,000 or so clones, 89% of them seen once. The specimen sequenced was peripheral blood. These receptors were collected from a woman between 35 and 50 years old who had recovered from COVID-19. The CDR3 runs from the conserved cysteine through the conserved F or W. D genes are given only for firm matches. Not every row has a clone size; where given, it reads once, few, many or a size class.

V gene	clone size	CDR3 length	J gene	D gene	CDR3 protein	CDR3 DNA
TRBV4-1	once	17	TRBJ2-3	TRBD2	CASSPNTGTSGRDTQYF	TGCGCCAGCAGCCCGAATACCGGGACTAGCGGGAGGGATACGCAGTATTTT
TRBV5-1	NA	13	TRBJ2-1	TRBD1	CASRETGDNEQFF	TGCGCCAGCAGGGAGACAGGGGACAATGAGCAGTTCTTC
TRBV10-1	NA	15	TRBJ2-7	NA	CASRSDSARSYEQYF	TGCGCCAGCCGATCCGACAGCGCTCGGTCCTACGAGCAGTACTTC
TRBV3-1/TRBV3-2	NA	14	TRBJ2-2	NA	CASSQVASTGELFF	TGTGCCAGCAGCCAAGTGGCCTCTACCGGGGAGCTGTTTTTT
TRBV18	NA	14	TRBJ2-5	NA	CASSSRGSKETQYF	TGTGCCAGCTCAAGCCGGGGGTCTAAAGAGACCCAGTACTTC
TRBV23-1	once	15	TRBJ1-5	NA	CASSQPHREGQPQHF	TGCGCCAGCAGTCAACCCCACCGGGAAGGGCAGCCCCAGCATTTT
TRBV18	NA	15	TRBJ1-2	TRBD1	CASSPPTGVAYGYTF	TGTGCCAGCTCACCCCCGACAGGGGTTGCCTATGGCTACACCTTC
TRBV11-2	NA	15	TRBJ2-3	TRBD2	CASSRRGGGTDTQYF	TGTGCCAGCAGCAGGAGGGGCGGGGGTACAGATACGCAGTATTTT
TRBV6-1	NA	16	TRBJ2-1	TRBD2	CASSGGLAVIYNEQFF	TGTGCCAGCAGTGGGGGACTAGCGGTTATATACAATGAGCAGTTCTTC
TRBV12-3/TRBV12-4	NA	12	TRBJ1-2	NA	CASRLQGYGYTF	TGTGCCAGCAGACTACAGGGCTATGGCTACACCTTC
TRBV18	NA	14	TRBJ1-5	TRBD1	CASSPPGQVGPQHF	TGTGCCAGCTCACCACCGGGACAGGTGGGGCCCCAGCATTTT
TRBV7-9	NA	17	TRBJ2-7	TRBD2	CASTQGRAGGLSYEQYF	TGTGCCAGCACCCAGGGGAGGGCGGGAGGCCTCTCCTACGAGCAGTACTTC
TRBV6-5	NA	13	TRBJ1-3	TRBD1	CASSLDRGDTIYF	TGTGCCAGCAGCTTGGACAGGGGAGACACCATATATTTT
TRBV1	NA	16	TRBJ2-1	NA	CTSSQVAGGPYNEQFF	TGCACCAGCAGCCAAGTAGCGGGAGGGCCCTACAATGAGCAGTTCTTC
TRBV5-4	NA	15	TRBJ2-5	NA	CASSRLDWEQETQYF	TGTGCCAGCAGCCGACTAGATTGGGAACAAGAGACCCAGTACTTC
TRBV11-3	NA	13	TRBJ2-7	TRBD2	CASSFPGLNEQYF	TGTGCCAGCAGCTTCCCGGGACTAAACGAGCAGTACTTC
TRBV5-8	NA	12	TRBJ1-4	NA	CASSLQGEKLFF	TGTGCCAGCAGCTTGCAGGGGGAAAAACTGTTTTTT
TRBV11-3	once	16	TRBJ2-1	NA	CASSILQESSYNEQFF	TGTGCCAGCAGCATCCTACAGGAGAGCTCCTACAATGAGCAGTTCTTC
TRBV30	NA	15	TRBJ1-4	NA	CAWSEPRAGMGKLFF	TGTGCCTGGAGTGAGCCCAGGGCGGGGATGGGAAAACTGTTTTTT
TRBV19	NA	16	TRBJ2-2	TRBD2	CASIFAAGGLIGELFF	TGTGCCAGTATCTTTGCAGCGGGAGGGCTAATCGGGGAGCTGTTTTTT
TRBV3-1/TRBV3-2	NA	14	TRBJ1-1	TRBD1	CASSQGQGGTEAFF	TGTGCCAGCAGCCAAGGACAGGGGGGCACTGAAGCTTTCTTT
TRBV29-1	once	13	TRBJ2-7	NA	CSVSGRETYEQYF	TGCAGCGTATCCGGACGGGAGACCTACGAGCAGTACTTC
TRBV5-1	NA	14	TRBJ2-7	TRBD1	CASSLKTGVDEQYF	TGCGCCAGCAGCTTGAAGACAGGGGTAGATGAGCAGTACTTC